This TCR beta chain was sequenced for a study of identical twins. It was template switching that added a universal primer site, and there were unique molecular identifiers on the cDNA. TCRdb independently ran MiXCR on the 5' RACE reads; one entry per CDR3 protein. Among around 510,000 distinct CDR3 sequences listed, around an eighth were seen once. Overall study findings and caveats: Invariant MAIT and iNKT cells could partly confound zero-insertion analyses.

Healthy Caucasians provided all donations. This clonotype has only a few counts. What it binds is not known. The same data also contributed to another study, on yellow fever vaccine responses in identical twins.

The clonotype was recovered from a woman aged 18-30 years in good health. Sequenced input: CD4+ T cells sorted from blood.

CDR3 loop: CAIPRETGDSGELFF. Written as DNA, the CDR3 is TGCGCCATCCCGAGGGAGACAGGGGATTCCGGGGAGCTGTTTTTT. The chain joins TRBV5-1 to TRBJ2-2, with 8 bases fitting TRBD1. The CDR3 is made up of 15 amino acids. Germline trimming cut 9 bases from V and 6 bases from J; bases unmatched to any gene: 13. Germline CDR1 reads SGHRS; CDR2 reads YFSETQ.